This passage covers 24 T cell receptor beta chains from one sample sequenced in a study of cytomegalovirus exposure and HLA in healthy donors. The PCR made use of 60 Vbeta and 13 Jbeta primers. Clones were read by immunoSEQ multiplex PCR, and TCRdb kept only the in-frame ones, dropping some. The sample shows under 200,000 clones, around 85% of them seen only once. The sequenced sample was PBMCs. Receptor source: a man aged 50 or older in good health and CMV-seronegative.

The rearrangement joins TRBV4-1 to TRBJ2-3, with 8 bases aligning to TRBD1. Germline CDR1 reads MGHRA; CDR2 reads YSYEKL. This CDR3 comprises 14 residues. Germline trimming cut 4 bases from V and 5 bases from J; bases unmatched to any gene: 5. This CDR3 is CASSRQGAEDTQYF. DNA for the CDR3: TGCGCCAGCAGCCGGCAGGGGGCTGAAGATACGCAGTATTTT.

CDR3 nucleotide sequence: TGTGCCAGCAGCTTGGGGTCCTTTTCGGGAGAGACCCAGTACTTC. Amino acid sequence: CASSLGSFSGETQYF. The chain combines TRBV5-8 with TRBJ2-5; D call uncertain. The V gene's germline CDR1 is SGHTS and CDR2 YDEGEE. This CDR3 spans 15 amino acids. The V gene lost 0 bases and the J gene lost 4 bases, with 13 bases spanning the gap.

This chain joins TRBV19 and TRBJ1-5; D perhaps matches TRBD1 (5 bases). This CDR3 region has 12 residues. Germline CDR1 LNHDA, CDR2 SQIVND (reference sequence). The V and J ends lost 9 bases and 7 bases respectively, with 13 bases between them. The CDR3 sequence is CASRAKGQPQHF. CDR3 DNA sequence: TGTGCCAGCAGGGCAAAGGGGCAGCCCCAGCATTTT. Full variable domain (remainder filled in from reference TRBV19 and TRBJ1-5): DGGITQSPKYLFRKEGQNVTLSCEQNLNHDAMYWYRQDPGQGLRLIYYSQIVNDFQKGDIAEGYSVSREKKESFPLTVTSAQKNPTAFYLCASRAKGQPQHFGDGTRLSIL.

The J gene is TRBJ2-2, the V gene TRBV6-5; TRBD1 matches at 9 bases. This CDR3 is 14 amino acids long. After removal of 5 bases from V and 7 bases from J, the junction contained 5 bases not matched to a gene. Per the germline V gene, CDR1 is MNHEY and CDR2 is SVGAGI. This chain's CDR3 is CASSRDRANGELFF. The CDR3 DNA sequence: TGTGCCAGCAGTCGGGACAGGGCGAACGGGGAGCTGTTTTTT.

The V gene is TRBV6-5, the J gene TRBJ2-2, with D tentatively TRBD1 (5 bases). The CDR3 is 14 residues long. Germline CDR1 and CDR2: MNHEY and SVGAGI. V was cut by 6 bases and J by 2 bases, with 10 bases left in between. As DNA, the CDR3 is TGTGCCAGCAGACCTCAGGGAAACACCGGGGAGCTGTTTTTT. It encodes CASRPQGNTGELFF.

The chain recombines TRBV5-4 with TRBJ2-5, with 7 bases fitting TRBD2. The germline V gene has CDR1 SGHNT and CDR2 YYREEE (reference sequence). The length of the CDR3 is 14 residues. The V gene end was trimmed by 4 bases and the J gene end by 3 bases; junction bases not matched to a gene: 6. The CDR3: CASSPSGGEETQYF. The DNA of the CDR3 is TGTGCCAGCAGCCCTAGTGGGGGGGAAGAGACCCAGTACTTC.

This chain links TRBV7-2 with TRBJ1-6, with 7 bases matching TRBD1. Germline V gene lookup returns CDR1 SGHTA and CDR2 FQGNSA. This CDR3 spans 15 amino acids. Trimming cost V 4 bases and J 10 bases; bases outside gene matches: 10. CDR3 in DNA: TGTGCCAGCAGCTCTTCGACAGGGCATCGGTCACCCCTCCACTTT. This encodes CASSSSTGHRSPLHF.

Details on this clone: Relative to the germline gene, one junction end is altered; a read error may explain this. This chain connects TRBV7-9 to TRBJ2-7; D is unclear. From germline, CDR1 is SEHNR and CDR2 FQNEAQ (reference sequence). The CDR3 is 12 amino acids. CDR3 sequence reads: CSSSLVDYEQYF. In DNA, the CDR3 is TGTTCCAGCAGCTTAGTAGACTACGAGCAGTACTTC. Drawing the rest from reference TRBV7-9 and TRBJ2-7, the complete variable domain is DTGVSQNPRHKITKRGQNVTFRCDPISEHNRLYWYRQTLGQGPEFLTYFQNEAQLEKSRLLSDRFSAERPKGSFSTLEIQRTEQGDSAMYLCSSSLVDYEQYFGPGTRLTVT.

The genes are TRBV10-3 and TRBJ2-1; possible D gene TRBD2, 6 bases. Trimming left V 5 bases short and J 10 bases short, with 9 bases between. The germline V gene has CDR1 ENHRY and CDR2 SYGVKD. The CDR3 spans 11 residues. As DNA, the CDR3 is TGTGCCATCAGTCGGGACTCCGAGCAGTTCTTC. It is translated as CAISRDSEQFF.

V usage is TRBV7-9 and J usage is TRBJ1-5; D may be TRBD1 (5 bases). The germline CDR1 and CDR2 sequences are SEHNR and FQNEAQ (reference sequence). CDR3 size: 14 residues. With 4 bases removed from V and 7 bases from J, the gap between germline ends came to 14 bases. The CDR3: CASSYGGVGQPQHF. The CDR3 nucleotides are TGTGCCAGCAGCTATGGGGGGGTAGGGCAGCCCCAGCATTTT.

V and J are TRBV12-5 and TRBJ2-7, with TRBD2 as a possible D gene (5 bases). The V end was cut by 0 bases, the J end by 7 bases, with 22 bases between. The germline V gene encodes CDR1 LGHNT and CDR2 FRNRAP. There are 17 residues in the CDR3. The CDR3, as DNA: TGTGCTAGTGGTTTGGTAGTCGCGGGCGGGCGACGATGGGAGCAGTACTTC. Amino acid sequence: CASGLVVAGGRRWEQYF.

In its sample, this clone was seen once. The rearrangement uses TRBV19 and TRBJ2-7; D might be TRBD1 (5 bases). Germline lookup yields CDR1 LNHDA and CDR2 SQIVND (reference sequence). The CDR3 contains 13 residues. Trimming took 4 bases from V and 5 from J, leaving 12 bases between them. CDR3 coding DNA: TGTGCCAGTAGTAGCCAGGCAGGGAACGAGCAGTACTTC. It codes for CASSSQAGNEQYF.

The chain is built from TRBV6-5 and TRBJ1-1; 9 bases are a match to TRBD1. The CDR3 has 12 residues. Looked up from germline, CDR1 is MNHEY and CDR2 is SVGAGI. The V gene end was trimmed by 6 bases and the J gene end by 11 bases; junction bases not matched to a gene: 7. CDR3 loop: CASRRTGEAAFF. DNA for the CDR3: TGTGCCAGCAGGCGGACAGGGGAGGCGGCTTTCTTT.

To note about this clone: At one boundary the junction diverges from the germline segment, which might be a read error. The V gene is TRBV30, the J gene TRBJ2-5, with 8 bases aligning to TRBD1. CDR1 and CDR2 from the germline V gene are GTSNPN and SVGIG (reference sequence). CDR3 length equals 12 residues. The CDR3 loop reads CALGQGQGTQYF. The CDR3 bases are TGTGCCTTAGGACAGGGTCAAGGGACCCAGTACTTC.

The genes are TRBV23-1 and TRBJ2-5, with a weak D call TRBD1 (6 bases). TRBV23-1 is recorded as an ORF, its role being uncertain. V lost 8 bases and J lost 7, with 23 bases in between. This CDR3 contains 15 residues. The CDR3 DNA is TGCGCCAGCCTATGGATAGCGACAGGTGGGGGGACCCAGTACTTC. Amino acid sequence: CASLWIATGGGTQYF.

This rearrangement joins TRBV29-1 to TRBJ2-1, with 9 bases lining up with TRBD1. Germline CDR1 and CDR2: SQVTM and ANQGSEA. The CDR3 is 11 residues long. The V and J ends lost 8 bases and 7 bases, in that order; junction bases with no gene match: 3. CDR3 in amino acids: CSSGTGNEQFF. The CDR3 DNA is TGCAGCTCCGGGACAGGGAATGAGCAGTTCTTC.

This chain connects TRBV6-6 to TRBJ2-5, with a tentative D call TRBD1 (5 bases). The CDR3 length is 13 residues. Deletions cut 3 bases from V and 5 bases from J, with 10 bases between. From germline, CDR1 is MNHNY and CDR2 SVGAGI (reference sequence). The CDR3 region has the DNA TGTGCCAGCAGTTATGGGGCTGCGGAGACCCAGTACTTC. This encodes CASSYGAAETQYF.

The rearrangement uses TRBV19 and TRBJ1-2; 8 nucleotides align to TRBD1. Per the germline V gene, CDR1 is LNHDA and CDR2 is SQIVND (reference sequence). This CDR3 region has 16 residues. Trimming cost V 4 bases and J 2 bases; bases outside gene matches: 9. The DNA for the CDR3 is TGTGCCAGTAGTAACCTTCCTTGGGACAGGAACTATGGCTACACCTTC. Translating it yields CASSNLPWDRNYGYTF.

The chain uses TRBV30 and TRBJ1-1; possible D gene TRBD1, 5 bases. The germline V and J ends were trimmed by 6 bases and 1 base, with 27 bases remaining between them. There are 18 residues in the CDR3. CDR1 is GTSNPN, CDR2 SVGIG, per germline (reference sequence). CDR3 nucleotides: TGTGCCTGCTTTCCGGGACTTCGACTCCGCTTCGGGAACACTGAAGCTTTCTTT. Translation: CACFPGLRLRFGNTEAFF.

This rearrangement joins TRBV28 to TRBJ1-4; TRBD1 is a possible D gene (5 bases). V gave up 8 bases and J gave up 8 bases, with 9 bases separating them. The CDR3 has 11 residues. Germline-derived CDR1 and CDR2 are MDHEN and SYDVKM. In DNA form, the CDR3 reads TGTGCCAGCCTCGGGGGAGAAAAACTGTTTTTT. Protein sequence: CASLGGEKLFF.

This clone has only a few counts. The CDR3, as DNA: TGTGCCAGCAGCTTGGCCGGGACACAAATCTACGAGCAGTACTTC. Protein: CASSLAGTQIYEQYF. This chain links TRBV11-2 with TRBJ2-7, with a tentative D call TRBD1 (6 bases). CDR1 and CDR2 from the germline V gene are SGHAT and FQNNGV. V was trimmed by 3 bases and J by 3 bases, leaving 15 bases between them. The CDR3 covers 15 residues.

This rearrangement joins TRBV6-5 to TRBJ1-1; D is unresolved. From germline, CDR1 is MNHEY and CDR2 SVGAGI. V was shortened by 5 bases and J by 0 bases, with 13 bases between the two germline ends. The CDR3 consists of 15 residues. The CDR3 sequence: CASSVDLYMNTEAFF. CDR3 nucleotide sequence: TGTGCCAGCAGTGTCGATCTTTACATGAACACTGAAGCTTTCTTT.

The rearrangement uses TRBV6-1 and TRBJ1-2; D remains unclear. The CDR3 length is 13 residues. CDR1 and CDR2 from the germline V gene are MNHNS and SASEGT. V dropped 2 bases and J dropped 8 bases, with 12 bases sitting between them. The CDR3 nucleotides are TGTGCCAGCAGTGAAAACGTCAGGTACGGCTACACCTTC. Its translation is CASSENVRYGYTF.

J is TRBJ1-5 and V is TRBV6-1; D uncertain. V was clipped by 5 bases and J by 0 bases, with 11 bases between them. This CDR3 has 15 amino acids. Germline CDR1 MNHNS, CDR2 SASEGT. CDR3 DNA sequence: TGTGCCAGCAGTAACACACAGAATAGCAATCAGCCCCAGCATTTT. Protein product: CASSNTQNSNQPQHF.